A single T cell receptor beta chain is shown here with its context. Its matching antigen is unknown. The data were obtained in a study of blood T cells in healthy people across ages. Looked up from germline, CDR1 is SGHTA and CDR2 is FQGTGA. V lost 5 bases and J 4 bases, leaving 21 bases between the germline ends. The CDR3 contains 18 residues. Study-wide points: Donors of long life had a larger count of naive CD4+ cells and greater diversity than aged donors. Researchers judged that diversity estimates from one million T cells fell short of true values.

Each donor had approximately 10 milliliters of peripheral blood drawn. The second PCR ran roughly 7 to 12 cycles with a sample-barcoded 5' primer and J-beta primers. Each single sample gave us at least 3 million CDR3-containing paired-end reads. TCRdb called the 5' RACE reads again in MiXCR, with one record for every CDR3 protein. The repertoire holds 650,000 to 800,000 distinct CDR3 sequences, with 44% as singletons. Material: blood. The sequence was collected from a man between 60 and 75 years old in good health. This chain joins TRBV7-3 and TRBJ2-6; possibly TRBD1 for D (5 bases). The CDR3 DNA reads as TGTGCCAGCAGCCCTGGGGCCACAGGATCACCCGGGGCCAACGTCCTGACTTTC. Translation: CASSPGATGSPGANVLTF.